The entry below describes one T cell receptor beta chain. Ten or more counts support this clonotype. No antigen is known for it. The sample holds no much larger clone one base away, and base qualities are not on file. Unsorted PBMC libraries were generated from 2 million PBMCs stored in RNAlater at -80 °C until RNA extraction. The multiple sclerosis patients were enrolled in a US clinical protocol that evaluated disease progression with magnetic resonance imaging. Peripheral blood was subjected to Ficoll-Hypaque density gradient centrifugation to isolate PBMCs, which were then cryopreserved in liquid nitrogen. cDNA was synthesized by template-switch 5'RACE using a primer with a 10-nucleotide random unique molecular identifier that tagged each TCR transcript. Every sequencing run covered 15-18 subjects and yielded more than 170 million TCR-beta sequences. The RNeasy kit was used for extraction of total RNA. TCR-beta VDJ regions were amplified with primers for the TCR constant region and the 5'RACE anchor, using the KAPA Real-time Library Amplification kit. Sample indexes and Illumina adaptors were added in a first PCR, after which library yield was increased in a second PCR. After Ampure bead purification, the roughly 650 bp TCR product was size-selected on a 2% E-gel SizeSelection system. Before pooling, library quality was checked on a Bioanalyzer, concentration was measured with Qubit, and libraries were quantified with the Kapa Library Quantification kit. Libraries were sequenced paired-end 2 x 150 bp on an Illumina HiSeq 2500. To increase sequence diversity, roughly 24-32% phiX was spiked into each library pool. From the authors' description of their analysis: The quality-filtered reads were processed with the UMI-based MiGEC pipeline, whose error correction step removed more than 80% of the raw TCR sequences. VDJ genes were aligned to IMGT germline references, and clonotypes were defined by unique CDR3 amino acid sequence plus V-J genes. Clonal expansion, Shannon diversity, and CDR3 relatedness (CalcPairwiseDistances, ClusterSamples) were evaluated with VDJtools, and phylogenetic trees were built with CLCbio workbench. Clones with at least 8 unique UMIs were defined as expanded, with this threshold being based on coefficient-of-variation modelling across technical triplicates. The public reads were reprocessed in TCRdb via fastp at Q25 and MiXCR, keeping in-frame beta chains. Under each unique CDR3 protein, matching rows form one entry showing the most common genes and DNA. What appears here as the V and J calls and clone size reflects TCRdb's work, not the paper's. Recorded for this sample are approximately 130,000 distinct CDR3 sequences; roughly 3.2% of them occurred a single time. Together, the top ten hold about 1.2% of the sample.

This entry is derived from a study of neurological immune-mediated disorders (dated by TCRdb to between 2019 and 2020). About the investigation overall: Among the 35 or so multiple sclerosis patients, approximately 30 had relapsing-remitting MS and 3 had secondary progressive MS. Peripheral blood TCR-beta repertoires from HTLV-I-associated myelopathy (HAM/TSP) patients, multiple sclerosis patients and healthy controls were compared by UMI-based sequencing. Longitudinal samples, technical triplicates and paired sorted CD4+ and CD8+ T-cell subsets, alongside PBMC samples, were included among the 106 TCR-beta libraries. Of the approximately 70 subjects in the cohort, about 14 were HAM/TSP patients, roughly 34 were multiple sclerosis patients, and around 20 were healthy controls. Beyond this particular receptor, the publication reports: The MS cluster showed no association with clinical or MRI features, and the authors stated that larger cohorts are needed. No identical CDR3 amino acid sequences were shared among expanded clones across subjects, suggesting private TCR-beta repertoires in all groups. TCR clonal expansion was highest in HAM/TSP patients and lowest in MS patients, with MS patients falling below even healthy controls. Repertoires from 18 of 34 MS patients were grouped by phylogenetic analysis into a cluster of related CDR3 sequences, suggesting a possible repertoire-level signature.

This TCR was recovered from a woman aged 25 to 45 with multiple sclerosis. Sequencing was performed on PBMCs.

The DNA reads TGCAGTGCTAGAGATCCCAGGGGTAGCAATCAGCCCCAGCATTTT. The encoded protein is CSARDPRGSNQPQHF. Recombination joined TRBV20-1 with TRBJ1-5; TRBD1 might be the D gene, on 6 matching bases. Deletion took 0 bases off V and 0 bases off J, with a span of 9 bases between the germline ends. CDR1 and CDR2, looked up from the germline V gene (reference sequence), are DFQATT and SNEGSKA. The CDR3 numbers 15 residues from cysteine through phenylalanine. Left in the record is the CDR3 DNA by itself, 45 bases read in frame from the first base.